What follows is one T cell receptor beta chain and its context. This specimen belongs to a study of blood T cell repertoires in COVID-19. The data were produced by immunoSEQ multiplex PCR, yet TCRdb's version contains in-frame clones alone and is incomplete. The sample has about 150,000 clones; 70% to 90% are singletons. The source of this sequence is a man aged 65-85 years with acute or convalescent COVID-19. Sequencing input: peripheral blood.

CDR3 in amino acids: CASSPESYNEQFF. The CDR3 DNA is TGTGCCAGCTCACCTGAGAGCTACAATGAGCAGTTCTTC. This chain joins TRBV18 and TRBJ2-1; unclear D gene. The CDR3 loop spans 13 amino acids. Germline V gives CDR1 KGHSH, CDR2 LQKENI. The V and J ends lost 3 bases and 3 bases respectively, with 6 bases between them.